The 6 T cell receptor beta chains given below trace back to one sample, sequenced in a study of OX40 agonist ivuxolimab in advanced cancers. The repertoire was sequenced with immunoSEQ multiplex PCR; TCRdb's copy has only in-frame clones and lacks some. The repertoire holds around 83,000 clones, around nine tenths seen once, with about 2.5% in the top ten. Specimen: CD4+ or CD8+ T cells sorted from blood, collected in a trial of the OX40 agonist ivuxolimab. Receptors originate from an adult with an advanced solid tumor such as melanoma, head and neck, liver or kidney cancer.

This clone was picked up a small number of times. V gene TRBV28 combines with J gene TRBJ2-7; TRBD1 matches 7 bases. This CDR3 has 16 residues. Germline lookup yields CDR1 MDHEN and CDR2 SYDVKM. Trimming at V came to 4 bases and at J to 4 bases, leaving 13 bases not matched to a gene. For the CDR3, the DNA is TGTGCCAGCAGTTCAACTTTCCGGGACAGTTTTTACGAGCAGTACTTC. It yields the protein CASSSTFRDSFYEQYF.

This rearrangement joins TRBV30 to TRBJ2-1; no clear D. Germline lookup yields CDR1 GTSNPN and CDR2 SVGIG (reference sequence). The CDR3 runs 14 residues. V shed 3 bases and J shed 2 bases, with 11 bases lying between them. CDR3 DNA sequence: TGTGCCTGGAGGGGCATCCTAACCTACAATGAGCAGTTCTTC. Protein product: CAWRGILTYNEQFF.

This chain joins TRBV10-3 and TRBJ2-1; tentative D call: TRBD1 (6 bases). Trimming cost V 4 bases and J 9 bases, with 19 bases left between them. The CDR3 is 15 amino acids. CDR1 ENHRY and CDR2 SYGVKD come from the germline V gene. Here the CDR3 DNA reads TGTGCCATCAGTGGGTGGGCCGGAACAGGGAGTGAGCAGTTCTTC. Protein sequence: CAISGWAGTGSEQFF.

The chain carries TRBV9 and TRBJ2-1, with TRBD2 identical over 10 bases. The CDR3 consists of 17 residues. With 3 bases clipped from V and 7 bases from J, the junction kept 13 bases outside the gene matches. Per germline, CDR1 SGDLS and CDR2 YYNGEE. The CDR3, as DNA: TGTGCCAGCAGCGCGACGACTAGCGGGCCTGGGGTAAATGAGCAGTTCTTC. This translates into CASSATTSGPGVNEQFF.

The chain joins TRBV11-2 to TRBJ1-2; 10 bases line up with TRBD1. V lost 4 bases, J lost 8 bases, and 7 bases stayed unmatched. CDR1 is SGHAT and CDR2 is FQNNGV in the germline V gene. This CDR3 contains 14 residues. The CDR3 nucleotides are TGTGCCAGCAGCTCCGACAGGGGGCCTTGGGGCTACACCTTC. Encoded protein: CASSSDRGPWGYTF.

The chain is built from TRBV30 and TRBJ1-2; 7 bases agree with TRBD1. From germline, CDR1 is GTSNPN and CDR2 SVGIG (reference sequence). The CDR3 contains 14 residues. The V and J ends lost 0 bases and 2 bases, in that order; junction bases with no gene match: 3. This chain's CDR3 is CAWSVGTVNYGYTF. The CDR3 nucleotides are TGTGCCTGGAGTGTAGGGACAGTGAACTATGGCTACACCTTC.